One T cell receptor (beta chain) is described in this entry. This sample is drawn from a study of blood T cell repertoires in COVID-19. The CDR3 sequence is 14 residues long. V trimming: 7 bases; J trimming: 6 bases; junction bases outside the gene matches: 9. Germline V gene sequence: CDR1 SGHRS, CDR2 YFSETQ. Clones were sequenced by immunoSEQ multiplex PCR, and TCRdb holds only the in-frame ones, with some missing. Altogether about 230,000 clones are present, more than 70% being singletons, with the ten largest covering 2.5%. V and J are TRBV5-1 and TRBJ2-1; 8 bases agree with TRBD2. This sequence originates from a woman aged 40 to 50 with acute COVID-19. The sample consisted of PBMCs or T cells enriched from blood (not recorded which). For the CDR3, the DNA is TGCGCCAGCGGATACGGGGGGGCCGCCAATGAGCAGTTCTTC. It is translated as CASGYGGAANEQFF.